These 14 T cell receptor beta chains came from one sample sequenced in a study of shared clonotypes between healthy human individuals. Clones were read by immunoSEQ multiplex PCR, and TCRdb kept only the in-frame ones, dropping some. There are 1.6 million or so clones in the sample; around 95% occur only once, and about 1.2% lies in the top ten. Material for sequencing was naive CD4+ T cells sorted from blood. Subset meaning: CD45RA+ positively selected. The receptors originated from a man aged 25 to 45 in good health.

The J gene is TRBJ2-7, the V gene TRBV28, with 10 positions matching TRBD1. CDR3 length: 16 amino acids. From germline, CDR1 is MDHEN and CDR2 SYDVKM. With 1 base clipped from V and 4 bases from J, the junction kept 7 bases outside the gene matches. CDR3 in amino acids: CASSLSRDRGFYEQYF. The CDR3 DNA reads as TGTGCCAGCAGTTTATCCCGGGACAGGGGATTTTACGAGCAGTACTTC.

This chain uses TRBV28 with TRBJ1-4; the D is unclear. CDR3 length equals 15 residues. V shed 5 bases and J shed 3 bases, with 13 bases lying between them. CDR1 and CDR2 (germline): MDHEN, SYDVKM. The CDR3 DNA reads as TGTGCCAGCAGTCCGAAACAGTGGGCTAATGAAAAACTGTTTTTT. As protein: CASSPKQWANEKLFF.

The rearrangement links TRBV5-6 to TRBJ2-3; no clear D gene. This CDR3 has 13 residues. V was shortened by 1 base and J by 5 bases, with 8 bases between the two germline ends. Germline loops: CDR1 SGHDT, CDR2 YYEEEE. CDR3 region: CASSLHRRDTQYF. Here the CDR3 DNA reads TGTGCCAGCAGCTTGCACCGACGAGATACGCAGTATTTT.

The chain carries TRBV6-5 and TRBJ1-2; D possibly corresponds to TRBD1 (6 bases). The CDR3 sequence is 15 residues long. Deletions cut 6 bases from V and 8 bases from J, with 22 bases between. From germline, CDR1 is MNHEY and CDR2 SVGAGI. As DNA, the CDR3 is TGTGCCAGCAGCCGGACCCCTGGGGGCCGTGAAGGCTACACCTTC. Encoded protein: CASSRTPGGREGYTF.

DNA of the CDR3: TGTGCCACCCTCCATCAGGGGGCCAACACTGAAGCTTTCTTT. It is translated as CATLHQGANTEAFF. The J gene is TRBJ1-1, the V gene TRBV19; 8 nucleotides align to TRBD1. The CDR3 length is 14 residues. Germline loops: CDR1 LNHDA, CDR2 SQIVND (reference sequence). The J segment lost 2 bases and the V segment lost 10 bases, leaving 9 bases of the junction unmatched.

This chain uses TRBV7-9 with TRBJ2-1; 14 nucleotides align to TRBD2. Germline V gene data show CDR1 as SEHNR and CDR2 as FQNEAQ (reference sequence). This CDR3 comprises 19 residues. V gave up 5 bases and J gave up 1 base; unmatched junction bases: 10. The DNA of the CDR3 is TGTGCCAGCAGCGGCCCGGGACTAGCGGGAGAAGTGTCCTACAATGAGCAGTTCTTC. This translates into CASSGPGLAGEVSYNEQFF. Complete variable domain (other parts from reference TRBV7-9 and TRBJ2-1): DTGVSQNPRHKITKRGQNVTFRCDPISEHNRLYWYRQTLGQGPEFLTYFQNEAQLEKSRLLSDRFSAERPKGSFSTLEIQRTEQGDSAMYLCASSGPGLAGEVSYNEQFFGPGTRLTVL.

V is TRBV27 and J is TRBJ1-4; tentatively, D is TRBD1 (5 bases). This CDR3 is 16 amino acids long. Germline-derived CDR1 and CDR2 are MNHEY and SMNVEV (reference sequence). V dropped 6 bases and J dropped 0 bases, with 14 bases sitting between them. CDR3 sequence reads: CASRSLLGATNEKLFF. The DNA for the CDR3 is TGTGCCAGCAGGTCCCTATTGGGGGCAACTAATGAAAAACTGTTTTTT. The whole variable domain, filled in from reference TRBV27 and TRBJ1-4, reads EAQVTQNPRYLITVTGKKLTVTCSQNMNHEYMSWYRQDPGLGLRQIYYSMNVEVTDKGDVPEGYKVSRKEKRNFPLILESPSPNQTSLYFCASRSLLGATNEKLFFGSGTQLSVL.

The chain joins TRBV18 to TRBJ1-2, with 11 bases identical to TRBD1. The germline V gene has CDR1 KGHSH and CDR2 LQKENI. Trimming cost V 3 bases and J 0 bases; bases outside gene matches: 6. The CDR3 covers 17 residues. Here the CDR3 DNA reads TGTGCCAGCTCACCTGGGACAGGGGGTAGGACTAACTATGGCTACACCTTC. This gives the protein CASSPGTGGRTNYGYTF.

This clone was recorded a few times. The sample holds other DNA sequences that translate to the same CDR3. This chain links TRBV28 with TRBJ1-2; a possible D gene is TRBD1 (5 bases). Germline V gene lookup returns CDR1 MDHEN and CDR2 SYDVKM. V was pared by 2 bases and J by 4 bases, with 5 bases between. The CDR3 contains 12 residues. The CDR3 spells CASSLGTYGYTF. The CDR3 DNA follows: TGTGCCAGCAGTTTAGGGACCTATGGCTACACCTTC.

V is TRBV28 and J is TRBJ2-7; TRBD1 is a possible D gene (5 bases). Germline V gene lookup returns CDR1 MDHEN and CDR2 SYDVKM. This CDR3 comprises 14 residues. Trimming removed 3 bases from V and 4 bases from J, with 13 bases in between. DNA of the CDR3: TGTGCCAGCAGTTTCGGCAGGGCTGGGTACGAGCAGTACTTC. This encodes CASSFGRAGYEQYF.

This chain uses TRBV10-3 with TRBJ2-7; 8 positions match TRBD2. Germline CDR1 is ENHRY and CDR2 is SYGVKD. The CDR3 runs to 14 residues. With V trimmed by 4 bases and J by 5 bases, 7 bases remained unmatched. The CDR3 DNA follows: TGTGCCATCAGTGTCGGGAGGGCCATCGACGAGCAGTACTTC. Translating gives CAISVGRAIDEQYF.

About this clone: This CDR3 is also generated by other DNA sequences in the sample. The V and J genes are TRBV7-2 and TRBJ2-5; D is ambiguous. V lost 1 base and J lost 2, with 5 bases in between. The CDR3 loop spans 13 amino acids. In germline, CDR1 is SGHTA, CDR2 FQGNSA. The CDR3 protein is CASSLVGQETQYF. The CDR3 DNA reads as TGTGCCAGCAGCTTAGTCGGGCAAGAGACCCAGTACTTC. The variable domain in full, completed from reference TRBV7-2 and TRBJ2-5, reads GAGVSQSPSNKVTEKGKDVELRCDPISGHTALYWYRQSLGQGLEFLIYFQGNSAPDKSGLPSDRFSAERTGGSVSTLTIQRTQQEDSAVYLCASSLVGQETQYFGPGTRLLVL.

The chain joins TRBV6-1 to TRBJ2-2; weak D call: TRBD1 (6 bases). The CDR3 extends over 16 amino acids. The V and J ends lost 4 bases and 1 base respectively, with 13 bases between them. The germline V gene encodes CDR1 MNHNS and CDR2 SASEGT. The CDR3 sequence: CASSAPGHGNTGELFF. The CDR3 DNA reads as TGTGCCAGCAGTGCTCCGGGACACGGGAACACCGGGGAGCTGTTTTTT.

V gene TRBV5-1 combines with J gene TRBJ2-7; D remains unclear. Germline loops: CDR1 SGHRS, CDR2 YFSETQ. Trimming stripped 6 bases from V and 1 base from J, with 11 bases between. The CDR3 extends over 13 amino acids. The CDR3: CASTLIGSYEQYF. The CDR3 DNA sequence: TGCGCCAGCACCCTGATAGGTTCCTACGAGCAGTACTTC.